This TCR beta chain was captured in a study of CD8 T cells in Susac syndrome (dated by TCRdb to 2018 to 2020). Study-wide context: Among the sequenced Susac syndrome patients, five or six had clinically active disease and under 10 were in clinical remission. At blood withdrawal, Susac syndrome patients were therapy-naive, treated with corticosteroids (with IVIg additionally given to some), or treated with IVIg alone. The study used repertoire sequencing to test whether antigen drove CD8+ T cell activation and differentiation in Susac syndrome.

Overall study results and their limits: In patients with Susac syndrome, the CD4+ T cell repertoire showed no detectable clonal expansion. The study acknowledged that relatively few individuals were included in the TCR sequencing and HLA analysis.

Peripheral blood CD8+ and CD4+ T cells from healthy donors, Susac syndrome patients and multiple sclerosis patients were profiled by high-throughput TCR beta sequencing. Susac syndrome patients met recently defined diagnostic criteria for definite or probable disease. Bulk CD8+ and CD4+ T cells were purified by magnetic negative isolation, whereas CD8+ TEMRA cells were enriched by FACS. Blood was collected in EDTA tubes and processed within 24 hours, with PBMCs isolated through density gradient centrifugation. PBMCs intended for TCR sequencing were cryopreserved in liquid nitrogen and thawed later in a water bath at 37 degrees C. The sorted or isolated CD4+, CD8+ and CD8+ TEMRA cells had a purity of 90% or higher. Worth noting for this clonotype: It has no known antigen specificity. No much larger clone exists at a distance of one base, and base qualities are not known.

Relative to germline, V is missing 7 bases and J is missing 5 bases, with 8 bases of the junction outside any gene match. The CDR3 runs 14 residues from the cysteine to the phenylalanine. The retained sequence is limited to the CDR3, 42 bases, with the frame set at the first base. CDR1 is given as MNHEY and CDR2 as SVGEGT, both from the germline V gene. RNA was extracted with the RNeasy kit and roughly 0.45 to 1 ug was reverse transcribed using random hexamers. The immunoSEQ multiplex PCR assay, covering 54 Vbeta and 13 Jbeta segments, was used to amplify TCR beta CDR3 regions. PCR amplification bias was corrected using a synthetic template baseline for primer optimization and computational correction. For the original study's pipeline: Reads were annotated to V, D and J genes per IMGT and analyzed with immunoSEQ Analyzer, keeping only productive sequences. Clonality was computed as one minus Shannon entropy normalized by log2 of the number of productive unique sequences. For each patient and control, public and private clones were evaluated within the 100 most prevalent clones. A clone was defined as Susac-specific if it was absent from the healthy and MS cohorts, from some 1,100 published viral clones and from other ImmuneACCESS disease sequences. TCRdb cleaned the public reads at Q25 with fastp, built clones with MiXCR and kept in-frame beta chains. Each entry is one CDR3 protein sequence, shown with its most common DNA and genes. The V and J calls reflect TCRdb's pipeline rather than the authors' work. The sample includes roughly 80,000 distinct CDR3 sequences, with about 93% observed a single time. The ten largest account for approximately 0.52% of the sample.

The sequence is built from TRBV6-2 or TRBV6-3 and TRBJ2-1; the central 7 bases match TRBD2. The receptor was derived from a human donor with Susac syndrome. Sequencing was done on a sample of CD4+ T cells from PBMCs. The CDR3 is CASIQGGNHNEQFF. The base sequence is TGTGCCAGCATCCAGGGAGGGAACCACAATGAGCAGTTCTTC.